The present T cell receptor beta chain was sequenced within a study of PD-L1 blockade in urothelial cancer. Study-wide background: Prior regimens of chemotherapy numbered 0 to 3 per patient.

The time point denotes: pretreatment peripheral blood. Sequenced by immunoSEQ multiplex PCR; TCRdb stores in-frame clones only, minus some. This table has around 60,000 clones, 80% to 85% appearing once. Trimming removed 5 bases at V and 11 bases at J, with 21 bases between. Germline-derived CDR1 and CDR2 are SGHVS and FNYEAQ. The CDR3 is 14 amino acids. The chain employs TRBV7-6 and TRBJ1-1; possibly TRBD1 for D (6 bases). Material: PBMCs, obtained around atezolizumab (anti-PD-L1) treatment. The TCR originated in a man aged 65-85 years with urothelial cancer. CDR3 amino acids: CASSRAGASNKAFF. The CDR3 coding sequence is TGTGCCAGCAGCCGAGCGGGGGCCTCGAACAAGGCTTTCTTT.